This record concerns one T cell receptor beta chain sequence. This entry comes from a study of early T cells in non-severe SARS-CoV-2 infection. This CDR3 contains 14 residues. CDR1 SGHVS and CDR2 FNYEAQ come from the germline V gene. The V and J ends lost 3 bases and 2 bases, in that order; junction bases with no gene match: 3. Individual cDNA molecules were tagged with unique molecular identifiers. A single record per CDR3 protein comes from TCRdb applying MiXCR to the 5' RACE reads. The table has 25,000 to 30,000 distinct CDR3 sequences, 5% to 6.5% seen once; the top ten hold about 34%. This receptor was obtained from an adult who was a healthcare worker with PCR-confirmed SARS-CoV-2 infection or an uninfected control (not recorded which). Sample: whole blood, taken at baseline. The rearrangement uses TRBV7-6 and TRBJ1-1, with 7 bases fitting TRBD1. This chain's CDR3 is CASSFGTANTEAFF. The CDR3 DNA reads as TGTGCCAGCAGCTTCGGGACAGCCAACACTGAAGCTTTCTTT.